A selection of T cell receptor beta chains follows, all from one sample in a study of T cell repertoires in cytomegalovirus infection. TCRdb called the reads again in MiXCR, with one record for every CDR3 protein. The sample shows hundreds of thousands of distinct CDR3 sequences, 11% of them seen only once. Sequencing was carried out using PBMCs. The receptors originated from a human donor in good health (CMV status not recorded). Some clones in this sample may be carry-over from other donors' samples. CDR3s include the opening cysteine and the closing phenylalanine or tryptophan. A D gene is named only where the DNA matches it firmly. Size values are once, few and many counts, or a class for expanded clones, and some rows have none.

size	V	J	length	D	DNA	CDR3
NA	TRBV29-1	TRBJ2-1	17	NA	TGCAGCGTTGACCTAATCTTAACAGGAGAAAGGTACAATGAGCAGTTCTTC	CSVDLILTGERYNEQFF
many	TRBV19	TRBJ2-1	17	NA	TGTGCCAGTAGTTCCCCGAGTCCCCCGCGGAGCCCTAATGAGCAGTTCTTC	CASSSPSPPRSPNEQFF
many	TRBV9	TRBJ2-1	16	NA	TGTGCCAGCAGCACCACTAGCCGTTCTAACTACAATGAGCAGTTCTTC	CASSTTSRSNYNEQFF
many	TRBV7-8	TRBJ1-1	13	NA	TGTGCCAGCAGCCAAGGACACGAGAACGAAGCTTTCTTT	CASSQGHENEAFF
many	TRBV6-2/TRBV6-3	TRBJ2-3	16	NA	TGTGCCAGCAGTTACGGGTCGGGGGATCACACAGATACGCAGTATTTT	CASSYGSGDHTDTQYF
many	TRBV12-5	TRBJ2-7	17	TRBD1	TGTGCTAGTGGTTTGGGTACAGGGGGCCAGATCTCCTACGAGCAGTACTTC	CASGLGTGGQISYEQYF
many	TRBV20-1	TRBJ1-2	14	TRBD1	TGCAGTGCTAGTGACAGGGCGTCTAACTATGGCTACACCTTC	CSASDRASNYGYTF
many	TRBV7-9	TRBJ2-3	15	NA	TGTGCCAGCGGATCTCAGGGGTACCCTCCAGATACGCAGTATTTT	CASGSQGYPPDTQYF
many	TRBV7-9	TRBJ1-5	14	NA	TGTGCCAGCAGCTCCTCAGGGGCGAGCCAGCCCCAGCATTTT	CASSSSGASQPQHF
many	TRBV19	TRBJ1-5	14	NA	TGTGCCAGTATCGGTTCCCTTAGCAATCAGCCCCAGCATTTT	CASIGSLSNQPQHF
many	TRBV7-2	TRBJ2-1	18	TRBD2	TGTGCCAGCAGCTCATACTCCCGGGCTCCCGGGACTAGGAATGAGCAGTTCTTC	CASSSYSRAPGTRNEQFF
many	TRBV2	TRBJ2-3	14	NA	TGTGCCACTTGGACAGTCCGGGGGCCAGATACGCAGTATTTT	CATWTVRGPDTQYF
many	TRBV7-9	TRBJ1-5	17	NA	TGTGCCAGCAGCTCCGGGAGGGTAGGGAAGAACAATCAGCCCCAGCATTTT	CASSSGRVGKNNQPQHF
many	TRBV10-3	TRBJ2-2	15	TRBD1	TGTGCCATCAGCGGGACAGCGAAAAACACCGGGGAGCTGTTTTTT	CAISGTAKNTGELFF
few	TRBV19	TRBJ2-1	13	TRBD2	TGTGCCAGTAGTCCGACTAGCGGGAATGAGCAGTTCTTC	CASSPTSGNEQFF
many	TRBV12-3/TRBV12-4	TRBJ1-2	12	NA	TGTGCCAGCAGTTTAGTTCCGGGTGGCTACACCTTC	CASSLVPGGYTF
NA	TRBV5-1	TRBJ1-5	14	NA	TGCGCCAGCAGCGAGGGAGCCAGCAATCAGCCCCAGCATTTT	CASSEGASNQPQHF
many	TRBV27	TRBJ2-3	11	NA	TGTGCCAGCACTGCCGGAGATACGCAGTATTTT	CASTAGDTQYF
many	TRBV5-1	TRBJ1-1	13	NA	TGCGCCAGCAAGGAACCAGCGAACACTGAAGCTTTCTTT	CASKEPANTEAFF
many	TRBV7-2	TRBJ1-5	13	NA	TGTGCCAGCAGCGAAACAGGCTATCAGCCCCAGCATTTT	CASSETGYQPQHF
many	TRBV5-4	TRBJ1-1	13	NA	TGTGCCAGCAGCTGGGACCCCGGGGATGTAGCTTTCTTT	CASSWDPGDVAFF
few	TRBV12-3/TRBV12-4	TRBJ2-2	16	TRBD1	TGTGCCAGCAGACCAAGACAGGGACCGAACACCGGGGAGCTGTTTTTT	CASRPRQGPNTGELFF
few	TRBV19	TRBJ1-5	15	NA	TGTGCCAGTAGTATCGGGGGAAATAGCAATCAGCCCCAGCATTTT	CASSIGGNSNQPQHF
many	TRBV28	TRBJ2-5	13	NA	TGTGCCAGCAGTCTTGGGGGATTCGAGACCCAGTACTTC	CASSLGGFETQYF
many	TRBV24-1	TRBJ2-1	15	TRBD2	TGTGCCACCAGTGCGGGAGGGGGCTCCTACAATGAGCAGTTCTTC	CATSAGGGSYNEQFF
NA	TRBV3-1	TRBJ2-7	15	TRBD2	TGTGCCAGCAGCCAAGTTTGGACTAGCGGTCTCGAGCAGTACTTC	CASSQVWTSGLEQYF
NA	TRBV29-1	TRBJ2-7	14	NA	TGCAGCGTTGAAGAGGGAGTTGCCTCCTACGAGCAGTACTTC	CSVEEGVASYEQYF
many	TRBV7-2	TRBJ1-1	13	NA	TGTGCCAGCAGCCCGATTGTTGTCGCTGAAGCTTTCTTT	CASSPIVVAEAFF
many	TRBV5-1	TRBJ1-5	15	NA	TGCGCCAGCAGCTTTTCGGCCGGTCAAAATCAGCCCCAGCATTTT	CASSFSAGQNQPQHF
many	TRBV15	TRBJ1-2	13	TRBD1	TGTGCCACCAGAGAAACAGGGGACGGTGGCTACACCTTC	CATRETGDGGYTF
many	TRBV6-5	TRBJ2-3	17	NA	TGTGCCAGCAGTTACTCCGGACAGAAGTCTAGCACAGATACGCAGTATTTT	CASSYSGQKSSTDTQYF
many	TRBV20-1	TRBJ1-2	13	NA	TGCAGTGCGGAAGACCCCGTGCACTATGGCTACACCTTC	CSAEDPVHYGYTF
many	TRBV5-1	TRBJ2-2	14	NA	TGCGCCAGCAGCAGGGACACCTACACCGGGGAGCTGTTTTTT	CASSRDTYTGELFF
many	TRBV7-2	TRBJ2-5	19	TRBD2	TGTGCCAGCAGCCTACCCATCGTCTCGGTAGCGGGAGAGGAAGAGACCCAGTACTTC	CASSLPIVSVAGEEETQYF
NA	TRBV4-1	TRBJ2-7	15	TRBD2	TGTGCCAGCAGCCAAGATGTGCGGGAGGAATACGAGCAGTACTTC	CASSQDVREEYEQYF
many	TRBV5-1	TRBJ2-1	16	TRBD2	TGCGCCAGCAGCTTGAAAAGGGCTAGCGGGAAGCATGAGCAGTTCTTC	CASSLKRASGKHEQFF
NA	TRBV19	TRBJ2-1	17	NA	TGTGCCAGTAGTAAGGGAGGCGGACTTAGCTCCTACAATGAGCAGTTCTTC	CASSKGGGLSSYNEQFF
few	TRBV19	TRBJ1-4	15	NA	TGTGCCAGTAGTATGGAGCAGGGAGGTTCGGGAAAACTGTTTTTT	CASSMEQGGSGKLFF
many	TRBV6-1	TRBJ1-2	15	TRBD1	TGTGCCAGCAGTCATTCCAGGGGACAGGGAGACGGCTACACCTTC	CASSHSRGQGDGYTF
many	TRBV28	TRBJ2-7	13	NA	TGTGCCAGCAGAAACTGGGCGTCCTACGAGCAGTACTTC	CASRNWASYEQYF
many	TRBV11-1	TRBJ1-2	12	NA	TGTGCCAGCAGCCGGGACACCTATGGCTACACCTTC	CASSRDTYGYTF
many	TRBV27	TRBJ1-1	12	TRBD1	TGTGCCAGCGGCGGACAGGACCTCGAAGCTTTCTTT	CASGGQDLEAFF
few	TRBV3-1	TRBJ2-3	13	NA	TGTGCCAGCAGCCAAGAGTTCACAGATACGCAGTATTTT	CASSQEFTDTQYF
many	TRBV11-2	TRBJ2-3	16	TRBD2	TGTGCCAGCAGCTTAGCCTACCCCCGACTAGCGGGGGAGCAGTATTTT	CASSLAYPRLAGEQYF
NA	TRBV4-2	TRBJ2-3	17	TRBD2	TGTGCCAGCAGCCAAGAGACTAGCGGGCGAAGCACAGATACGCAGTATTTT	CASSQETSGRSTDTQYF
many	TRBV7-6	TRBJ1-1	14	NA	TGTGCCAGCAGCTTAAGATCGGGGCGGACTGAAGCTTTCTTT	CASSLRSGRTEAFF
many	TRBV12-3/TRBV12-4	TRBJ1-2	12	NA	TGTGCCAGCAGCAGGGGAGTCTATGGCTACACCTTC	CASSRGVYGYTF
many	TRBV12-3/TRBV12-4	TRBJ2-7	14	TRBD2	TGTGCCAGCAGCTTAGGTCTAGCGGGAGACGAGCAGTACTTC	CASSLGLAGDEQYF
many	TRBV19	TRBJ2-3	15	TRBD2	TGTGCCACCACTAGCGGGGGGTCTAGCACAGATACGCAGTATTTT	CATTSGGSSTDTQYF
many	TRBV11-2	TRBJ2-5	17	TRBD2	TGTGCCAGCAGCTTCGGGACTAGCGGGAGGGCCGACGAGACCCAGTACTTC	CASSFGTSGRADETQYF
many	TRBV6-1	TRBJ1-5	14	NA	TGTGCCACCCGGGGGGAATGGGGCAATCAGCCCCAGCATTTT	CATRGEWGNQPQHF
NA	TRBV20-1	TRBJ2-7	14	TRBD1	TGCAGTGCTAGCAGGGGGCTGAGTTTTTACGAGCAGTACTTC	CSASRGLSFYEQYF
NA	TRBV29-1	TRBJ1-1	13	NA	TGCAGCGGGTCGGAGCAGTTAAACACTGAAGCTTTCTTT	CSGSEQLNTEAFF